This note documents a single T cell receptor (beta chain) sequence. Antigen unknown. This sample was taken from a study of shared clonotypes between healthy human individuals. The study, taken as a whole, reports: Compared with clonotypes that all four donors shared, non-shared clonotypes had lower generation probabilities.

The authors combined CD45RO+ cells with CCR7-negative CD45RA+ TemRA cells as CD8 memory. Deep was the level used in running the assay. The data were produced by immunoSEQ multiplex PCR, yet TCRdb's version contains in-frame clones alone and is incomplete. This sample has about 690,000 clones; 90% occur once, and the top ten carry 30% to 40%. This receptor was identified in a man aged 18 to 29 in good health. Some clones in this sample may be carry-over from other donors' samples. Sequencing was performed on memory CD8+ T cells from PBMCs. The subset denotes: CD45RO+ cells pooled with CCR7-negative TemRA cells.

The CDR3 protein is CASSTGVENSPLHF. In nucleotides, the CDR3 is TGTGCCAGCAGTACAGGGGTCGAGAATTCACCCCTCCACTTT. The V call is TRBV6-4, the J call TRBJ1-6; TRBD1 matches at 7 bases. Per the germline V gene, CDR1 is MRHNA and CDR2 is SNTAGT. V was pared by 5 bases and J by 7 bases, with 5 bases of the junction left unmatched. The CDR3 has 14 amino acids.